This entry describes one TCR beta chain. Its antigen is currently unknown. This sample is part of a study of T cell repertoires in cytomegalovirus infection. Whole-study context: Recently identified HLA-C-restricted CMV epitopes were used, and well-studied HLA-B-restricted CMV epitopes were used as well. Indications of both CMV infection and matching HLA type were provided by public TCR beta signatures. Study results and caveats: HLA-C-restricted, CMV-specific TCR beta clonotypes were dominant ex vivo. People with CMV and the relevant HLA were identified by cumulative public TCR beta family frequency.

The CDR3 covers 16 residues. The junction had 10 bases not matched to a gene; V was cut back by 4 bases and J by 10 bases. CDR1 is SGHRS, CDR2 YFSETQ, per germline. TCRdb reanalysed the reads using MiXCR and keeps one entry per CDR3 protein. The profile covers about 310,000 distinct CDR3 sequences, with approximately 25% appearing a single time and roughly 14% taken by the ten largest. The source is a human donor in good health (CMV status not recorded). Some clones in this sample may be carry-over from other donors' samples. The V call is TRBV5-1, the J call TRBJ2-1, with 14 positions matching TRBD2. The sample here was cultured PBMCs, taken from culture after CMV antigen stimulation. CDR3 coding DNA: TGCGCCAGCAGCGATCTGACTAGCGGGAGGGTGTCGGAGCAGTTCTTC. Its translation: CASSDLTSGRVSEQFF.